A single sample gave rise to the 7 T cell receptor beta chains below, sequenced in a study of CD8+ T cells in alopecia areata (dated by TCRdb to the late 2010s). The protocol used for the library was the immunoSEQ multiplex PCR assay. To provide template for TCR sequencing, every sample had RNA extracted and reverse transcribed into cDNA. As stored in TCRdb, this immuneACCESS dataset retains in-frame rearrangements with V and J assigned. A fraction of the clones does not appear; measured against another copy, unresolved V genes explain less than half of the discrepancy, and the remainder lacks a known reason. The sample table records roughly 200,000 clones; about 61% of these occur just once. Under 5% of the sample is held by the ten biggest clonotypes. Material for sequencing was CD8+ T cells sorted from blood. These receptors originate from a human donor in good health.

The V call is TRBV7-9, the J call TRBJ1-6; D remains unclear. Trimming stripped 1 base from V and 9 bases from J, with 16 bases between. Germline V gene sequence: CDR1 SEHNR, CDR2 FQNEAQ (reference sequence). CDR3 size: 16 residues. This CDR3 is CASSLVLPTDGSPLHF. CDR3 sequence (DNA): TGTGCCAGCAGCTTAGTTTTACCGACCGATGGTTCACCCCTCCACTTT.

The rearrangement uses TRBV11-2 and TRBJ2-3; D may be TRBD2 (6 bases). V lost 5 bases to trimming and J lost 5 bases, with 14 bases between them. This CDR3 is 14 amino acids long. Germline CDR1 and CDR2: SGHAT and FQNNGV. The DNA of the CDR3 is TGTGCCAGCAGCACTTCTGGGGGGAGAGATACGCAGTATTTT. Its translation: CASSTSGGRDTQYF.

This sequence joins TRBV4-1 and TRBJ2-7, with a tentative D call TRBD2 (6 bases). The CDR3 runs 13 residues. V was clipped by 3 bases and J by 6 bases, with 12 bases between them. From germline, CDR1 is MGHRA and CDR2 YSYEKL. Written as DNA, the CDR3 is TGCGCCAGCAGCCAGGCGGGACCGCTCGAGCAGTACTTC. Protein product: CASSQAGPLEQYF.

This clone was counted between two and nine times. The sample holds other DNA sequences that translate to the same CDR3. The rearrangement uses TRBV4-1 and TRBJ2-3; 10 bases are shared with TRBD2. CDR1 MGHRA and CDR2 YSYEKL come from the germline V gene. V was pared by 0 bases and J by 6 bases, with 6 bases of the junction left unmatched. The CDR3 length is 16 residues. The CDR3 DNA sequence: TGCGCCAGCAGCCAAGAAGCGGGGGGGCCGGGGGATACGCAGTATTTT. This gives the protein CASSQEAGGPGDTQYF.

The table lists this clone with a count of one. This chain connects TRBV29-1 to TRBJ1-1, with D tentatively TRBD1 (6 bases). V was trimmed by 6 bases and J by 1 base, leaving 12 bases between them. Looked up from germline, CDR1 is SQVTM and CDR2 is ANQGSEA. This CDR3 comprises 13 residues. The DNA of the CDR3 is TGCAGCGTCTCCGGACAGCCGAACACTGAAGCTTTCTTT. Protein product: CSVSGQPNTEAFF.

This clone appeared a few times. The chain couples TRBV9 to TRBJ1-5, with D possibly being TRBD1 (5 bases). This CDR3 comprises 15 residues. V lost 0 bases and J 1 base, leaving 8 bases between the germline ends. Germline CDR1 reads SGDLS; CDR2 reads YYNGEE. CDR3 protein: CASSVGSGSNQPQHF. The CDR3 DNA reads TGTGCCAGCAGCGTAGGTTCAGGGAGCAATCAGCCCCAGCATTTT.

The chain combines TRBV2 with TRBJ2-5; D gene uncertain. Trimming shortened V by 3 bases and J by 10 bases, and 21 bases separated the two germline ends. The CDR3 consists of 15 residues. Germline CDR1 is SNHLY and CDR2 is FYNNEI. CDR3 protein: CASSDEAGDISVQYF. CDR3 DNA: TGTGCCAGCAGTGACGAAGCTGGGGATATATCGGTCCAGTACTTC. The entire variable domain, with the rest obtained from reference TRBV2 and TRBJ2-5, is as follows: EPEVTQTPSHQVTQMGQEVILRCVPISNHLYFYWYRQILGQKVEFLVSFYNNEISEKSEIFDDQFSVERPDGSNFTLKIRSTKLEDSAMYFCASSDEAGDISVQYFGPGTRLLVL.